Listed here is a single TCR beta chain. Its antigen remains unknown. The data were obtained in a study of T cell clonotyping in hematopoietic cell transplantation. Broader study findings: Cells were unsorted, so CD4 and CD8 contributions were not separated. Recipient TCR diversity dropped after transplant; expanded clonotypes rose from day 30 to 180. Few recipient clonotypes overlapped donors; over 95% were de novo at given depth. Graft donor and pretransplant recipient Inverse Simpson Index values predicted broader posttransplant TCR diversity.

From germline, CDR1 is SGHAT and CDR2 FQNNGV. V lost 8 bases, J lost 0 bases, and 12 bases lay in between. The CDR3 spans 14 residues. Clones were read by immunoSEQ multiplex PCR, and TCRdb kept only the in-frame ones, dropping some. Among approximately 5,000 clones listed, over 90% were seen once. The receptor was derived from a female patient aged 50-59 years who had an allogeneic stem cell transplant from an unrelated donor, so T cells may come from the graft donor. Some clones in this sample may be carry-over from other donors' samples. V and J are TRBV11-2 and TRBJ2-3; TRBD1 might be the D (5 bases). The sequencing here drew on peripheral blood mononuclear cells, taken 100 days after allogeneic stem cell transplant. In DNA, the CDR3 is TGTGCCAGCGGAGACAGCTCTAGCACAGATACGCAGTATTTT. Protein sequence: CASGDSSSTDTQYF.